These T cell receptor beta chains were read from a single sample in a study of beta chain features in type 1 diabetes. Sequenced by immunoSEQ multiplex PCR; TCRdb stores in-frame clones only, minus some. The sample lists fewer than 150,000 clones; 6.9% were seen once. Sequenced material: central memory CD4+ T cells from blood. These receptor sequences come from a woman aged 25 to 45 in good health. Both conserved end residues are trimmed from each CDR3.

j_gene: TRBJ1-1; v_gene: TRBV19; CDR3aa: ASSIGTGSGLNTEAF
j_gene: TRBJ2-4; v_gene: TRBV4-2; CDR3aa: ASSQEGLLARGNIQY
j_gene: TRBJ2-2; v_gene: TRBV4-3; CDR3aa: ASSHLLAGVRGNTGELF
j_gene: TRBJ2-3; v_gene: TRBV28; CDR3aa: ASSHPSGDTQY
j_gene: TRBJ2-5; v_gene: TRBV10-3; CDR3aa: AISDFSEETQY
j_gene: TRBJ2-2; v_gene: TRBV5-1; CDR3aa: ASSLGAGGPPGELF
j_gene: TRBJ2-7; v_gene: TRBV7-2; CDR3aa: ASSFSSLDEQY
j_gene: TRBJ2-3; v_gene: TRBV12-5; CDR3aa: ASGLASGSWDTQY
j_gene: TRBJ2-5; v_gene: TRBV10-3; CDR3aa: AISESGQQETQY
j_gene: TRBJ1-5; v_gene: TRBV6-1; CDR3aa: ASSGRGTVDQPQH
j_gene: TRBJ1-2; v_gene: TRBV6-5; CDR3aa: ASSEHGYT
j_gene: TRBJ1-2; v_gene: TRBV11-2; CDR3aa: ASGQYGTGSGYT
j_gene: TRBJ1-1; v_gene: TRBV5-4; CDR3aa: ASSLNAGMNTEAF
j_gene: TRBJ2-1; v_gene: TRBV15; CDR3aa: ATASGRVSYNEQF
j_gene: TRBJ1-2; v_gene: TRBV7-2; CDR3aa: ASSWVGGASIGYT
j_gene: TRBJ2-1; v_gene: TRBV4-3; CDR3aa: ASSQELAGGWGEQF
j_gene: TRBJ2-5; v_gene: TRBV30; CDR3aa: AWSHPGLAGGTQY
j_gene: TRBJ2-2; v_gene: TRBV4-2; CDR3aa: ASSISRSSTGELF
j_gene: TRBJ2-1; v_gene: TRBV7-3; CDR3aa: ASSRSGTTYNEQF
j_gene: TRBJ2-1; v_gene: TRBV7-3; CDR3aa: ASSLGQGHNEQF
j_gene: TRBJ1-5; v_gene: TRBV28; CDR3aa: ASSSGGGNQPQH
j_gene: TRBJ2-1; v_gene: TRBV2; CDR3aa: ASSEASGRVF
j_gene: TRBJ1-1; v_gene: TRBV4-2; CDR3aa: ASSQQGRSTEAF
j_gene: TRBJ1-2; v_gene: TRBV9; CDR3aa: ASSETPGEAGYT
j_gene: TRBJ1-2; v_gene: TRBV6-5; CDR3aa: ASSYLQGTSGYT
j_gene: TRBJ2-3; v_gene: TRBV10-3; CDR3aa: AISEPKGLGLINPDTQY
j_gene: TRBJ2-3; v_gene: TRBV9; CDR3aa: ASSAPGADTQY
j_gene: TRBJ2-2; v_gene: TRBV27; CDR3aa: ASSRQILTTGELF
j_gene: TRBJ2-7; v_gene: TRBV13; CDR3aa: ASSLDGGTGSYEQY
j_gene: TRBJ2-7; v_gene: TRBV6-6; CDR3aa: ASSWHRDRVEQY
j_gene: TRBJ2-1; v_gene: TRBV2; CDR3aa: ASYTDSYNEQF
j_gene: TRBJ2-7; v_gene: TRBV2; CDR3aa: ASSPRQGAIYEQY
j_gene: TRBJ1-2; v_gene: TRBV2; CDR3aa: ASSAQTTNYGYT
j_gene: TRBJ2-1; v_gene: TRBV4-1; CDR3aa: ASSLPTGEPYNEQF
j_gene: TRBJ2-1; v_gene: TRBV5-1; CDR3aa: ASSLAGTGLAGGPYNEQF
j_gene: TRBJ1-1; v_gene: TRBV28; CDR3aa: ASSLGRRDTEAF
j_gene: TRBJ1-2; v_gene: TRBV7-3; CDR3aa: ASSPTGAAEYGYT
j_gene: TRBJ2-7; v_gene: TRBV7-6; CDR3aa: ASSRDSGRARVYEQY
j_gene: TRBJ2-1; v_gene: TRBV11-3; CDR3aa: ASSSTDRGDSYNEQF
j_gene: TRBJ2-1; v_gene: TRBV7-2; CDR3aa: ASSENRVNEQF
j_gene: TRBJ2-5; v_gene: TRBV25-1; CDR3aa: ASSGGQVIQETQY
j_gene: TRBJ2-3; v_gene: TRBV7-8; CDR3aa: ASSLLADASTDTQY
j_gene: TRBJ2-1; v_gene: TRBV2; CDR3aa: ASSRLAGEYNEQF
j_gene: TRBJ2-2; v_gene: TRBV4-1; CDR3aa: ASSQDLAGGELF
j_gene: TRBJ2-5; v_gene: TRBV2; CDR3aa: ASSGTSRVETQY
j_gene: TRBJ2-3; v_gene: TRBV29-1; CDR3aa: SVMGLADSSTDTQY
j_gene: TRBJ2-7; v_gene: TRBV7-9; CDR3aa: ASSLVPGRYEQY
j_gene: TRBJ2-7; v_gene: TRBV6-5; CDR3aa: ASSKYPGQGYEQY
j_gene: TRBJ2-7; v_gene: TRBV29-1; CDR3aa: SVTKPGSYEQY
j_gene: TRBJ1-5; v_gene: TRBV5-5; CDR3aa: ASSVAGGQINQPQH
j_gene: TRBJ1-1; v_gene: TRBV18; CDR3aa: ASSPAGTNTEAF
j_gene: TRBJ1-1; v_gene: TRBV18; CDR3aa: ASSQSGQGATEAF
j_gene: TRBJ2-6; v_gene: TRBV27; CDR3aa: ASSPKPGQRSGANVLT
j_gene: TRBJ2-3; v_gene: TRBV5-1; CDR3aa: ASSDTGTDTQY
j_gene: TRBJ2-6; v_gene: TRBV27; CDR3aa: ASRLSGAGANVLT
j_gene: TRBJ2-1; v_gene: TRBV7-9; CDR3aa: ASSLARGLAGEVEQF